This TCR beta chain was obtained from a study of shared clonotypes between healthy human individuals (dated by TCRdb to the early 2020s). Notes on the research overall: The cohort included a few men and a couple of women between 18 and 49 years of age. For each donor, CD4 naive and CD4 memory were each given three plates, CD8 naive was given two plates, and CD8 memory was given one plate. To estimate repertoire size and how much clonotype sharing occurs between individuals, the study deeply sequenced the blood TCR repertoires of about five healthy adults. Libraries were prepared and TCR repertoires were sequenced by different laboratories using diverse techniques, in order to increase sequencing depth and limit assay-specific biases. Leukapheresis yielded between about 0.85 and 9 billion PBMCs per donor.

The donors were healthy, HIV-negative adults who had no recently reported acute infections or vaccinations. Every donor was a Caucasian adult residing in Nashville, Tennessee, USA. CD4+ T cells were enriched by magnetic negative selection; naive cells were then positively selected on CD45RA, and the negative fraction formed the memory subset. Blood was obtained by leukapheresis, after which PBMCs were separated by Ficoll-Histopaque density gradient centrifugation and cryopreserved in liquid nitrogen vapor phase. Analytical flow cytometry was used to check the purity and quantity of each magnetically sorted T cell population. Genomic DNA was isolated from each sorted fraction and quantified by UV absorbance on a Nanodrop 2000c. Study-wide findings and limitations: Even with the large sequencing depth, rarefaction of the sorted-subset datasets indicated that sequencing was incomplete. Higher generation probabilities were observed for clonotypes shared by all four sorted-subset donors than for non-shared clonotypes. Because the study included only a small number of donors, the genetic and exposure-history diversity represented was limited. Across a handful of donors, roughly 5.1% of naive CD4, roughly 3.8% of naive CD8, under 2.5% of memory CD4, and under 0.45% of memory CD8 clonotypes were shared. Naive subsets generally had larger estimated clonotype richness than memory subsets did. Based on pairwise subsampling, the degree of clonotype sharing among donors was expected to be affected by sequencing depth. Sampling was limited to blood, and TCR repertoires in tissue likely differ from TCR repertoires in blood.

Using the deep immunoSEQ assay, TCR CDR3 regions were amplified from genomic DNA by multiplex PCR. Extracted genomic DNA from each cell subset was distributed evenly across all wells of several immunoSEQ 96-well plates, and each plate was treated as a replicate. For sorted subsets, each replicate PCR was loaded with roughly 0.2 ug genomic DNA, equivalent to about 33,000 T cell genomes. Purified libraries were measured with a Qubit 3.0 fluorometer, size-checked on a Bioanalyzer 2100, and measured again with the KAPA Library Quantification kit. Every immunoSEQ 96-well plate was sequenced on a separate single-read 150-cycle Illumina NextSeq 550 flow cell. The study's processing was this. Because only junctional sequences without quality scores were contained in the immunoSEQ output, filtering matching that applied to full-length reads could not be performed. To assign V/J genes and CDR3, sequences were annotated against IMGT germline references using PyIR, a Python wrapper for IgBLAST v1.9. Reads with weak V/J assignments (E-value above 1e-6), missing CDR3, stop codons, out-of-frame junctions, or ambiguous translated residues were removed. V3J clonotypes were defined by identical inferred V gene, J gene, and CDR3 amino acid sequence. Percentage overlap between repertoires was calculated by dividing the number of shared unique clonotypes by the size of the smaller repertoire. RTK rarefaction, the Chao1 estimator, and Recon v2.1 estimates of unobserved clonotypes were used to assess repertoire richness. For all TCRbeta clonotypes obtained by the gDNA method from several donors, generation probabilities were computed with OLGA. Here the immuneACCESS table is served through TCRdb, limited to in-frame sequences with V and J called. Missing clones are a known gap in these copies; in checked studies unresolved V genes cover under half, and the rest lacks a known reason. That table furnishes V, J and clone size, whereas the DNA furnished D and trimming. The sample includes 2 million or so clones, with 90% to 95% observed a single time. 0.13% of the sample belongs to the ten largest clones.

Germline trimming amounts to 3 bases on V and 2 bases on J, with 5 as the count of junction bases outside the gene matches. Based on the germline V gene (reference sequence), the CDR1 and CDR2 sequences are GTSNPN and SVGIG. The CDR3, from cysteine to phenylalanine, totals 15 residues. The only DNA kept is the CDR3, 45 bases in frame from the first base. With regard to this clone: Its antigen remains undetermined. No base-level quality is on record; no much larger clone is a single base apart.

This chain is built from TRBV30 and TRBJ2-3; TRBD2 matches 10 bases in the middle. This clonotype was sampled from a man between 18 and 29 years old in good health. Sequenced sample: naive CD4+ T cells sorted from blood. The cell subset or site label, as the study defines it: CD45RA+ positively selected. The sequenced DNA is TGTGCCTGGAGCCAGGGACTAGCGCTCACAGATACGCAGTATTTT. It codes for CAWSQGLALTDTQYF.